This entry features one T cell receptor beta chain sequence. The data belong to a study of OX40 agonist ivuxolimab in advanced cancers. Profiling relied on immunoSEQ multiplex PCR, and the TCRdb table lists in-frame clones only, not all of them. This sample yields 70,000 to 75,000 clones, of which around 81% are seen a single time; over 4.5% belongs to the top ten. The germline V and J ends were trimmed by 2 bases and 2 bases, with 12 bases remaining between them. Germline CDR1 reads MDHEN; CDR2 reads SYDVKM. CDR3 size: 15 residues. The source of this sequence is an adult with an advanced solid tumor such as melanoma, head and neck, liver or kidney cancer. This material consisted of CD4+ or CD8+ T cells sorted from blood, taken in a trial of the OX40 agonist ivuxolimab. The chain uses TRBV28 and TRBJ2-5; the D gene is possibly TRBD2 (6 bases). CDR3 nucleotides: TGTGCCAGCAGTTTAAGCGGGTGGTTACAAGAGACCCAGTACTTC. It encodes CASSLSGWLQETQYF.